The sequence of this TCR beta chain was determined in a study of blood T cell repertoires in COVID-19 (dated by TCRdb to the early 2020s). The study in broad terms: Samples from collaborators originated in the United States, Italy and Spain and spanned both the acute and convalescent phases of COVID-19. Nearly every sample came with metadata listing a de-identified subject ID, COVID-19 status, age in years and sex. Where available, HLA class I and class II types were taken from metadata supplied by the sample provider and were not determined by assay-based typing. The samples were drawn from the first 160 participants of the ongoing ImmuneRACE study and from about 1,200 subjects provided by 6 global collaborators. The material from the prospective study consisted of cDNA or gDNA derived from T cells, B-cell-depleted T cells, or PBMCs. Deeply sampled blood TCRbeta repertoires from subjects exposed to, actively infected with, or recovered from COVID-19 were included in the dataset. The repertoires were released in a freely available public database meant as a resource for research on the immune response to SARS-CoV-2. The study at large found these results: How much clinical and demographic metadata was included differed by source and by participant, and the metadata was provided uncurated.

A distance of 9 bases separates the germline ends of V and J, which lose 2 bases and 3 bases respectively. Taken from cysteine to phenylalanine, the CDR3 has 15 residues. CDR3 DNA is the only sequence kept; it has 45 bases, read in frame from the first base. CDR1 and CDR2, looked up from the germline V gene, are KGHDR and SFDVKD. Each collaborating institution followed its own protocols to collect whole blood in K2EDTA tubes. For TCRbeta analysis, collaborators shipped samples in one of three forms: frozen whole blood, isolated PBMCs, or DNA extracted from either of those sample types. In regard to this clone: Which antigen it targets is not known. Nothing much larger sits one base from this clone, and base qualities are not available.

TCRbeta CDR3 regions were amplified from genomic DNA using the immunoSEQ Assay, a bias-controlled multiplex PCR. As for the original processing: The number of nucleated cells in each sample was estimated by amplification of reference gene primers within the assay. Sequence reads were collapsed and filtered to measure the absolute abundance of every unique TCRbeta CDR3 rearrangement. For each sample, productive Simpson clonality was calculated by taking the square root of Simpson's diversity index across productive rearrangements. Sourced from immuneACCESS, this table was stored by TCRdb with only in-frame sequences that have V and J called. A share of the clones is absent; for the studies checked, an unresolved V gene accounts for under half, and the remainder has no known explanation. V, J and clone size reflect that table, while D and trimming were determined from the DNA. Within this sample are 200,000 to 250,000 clones, with 80% to 85% of them counted one time only. Less than 2.5% of the sample lies in the top ten.

The receptor comes from a woman aged 55 to 70 with acute or convalescent COVID-19. Sequencing used peripheral blood. This chain joins TRBV24-1 to TRBJ1-4, with TRBD1 tentatively as D gene (6 bases match). The DNA sequence reads TGTGCCACCAGTGATTCTGGGGGCCCTAATGAAAAACTGTTTTTT. Its protein reads: CATSDSGGPNEKLFF.